These T cell receptor beta chains were read from a single sample in a study of shared T cell receptors in the human thymus. TCRdb keeps only in-frame clones here, not all; method: immunoSEQ multiplex PCR. The top ten clones hold 0.008% to 0.011% of a sample with 650,000 to 950,000 clones, approximately 83% of them seen once. These data were also reused for a study on human thymus T cells.

The sample was thymocytes. The receptors originated from a girl under three years old with a congenital heart defect. The CDR3 runs from the conserved cysteine through the conserved F or W. A D gene is named only where the DNA matches it firmly. The size of a clone is reported for some rows only, either as once, few or many, or as a class for expanded clones.

>TRBD2|TRBJ2-1|.|TRBV5-1
CASSLEPGLGPHEQFF
TGCGCCAGCAGCTTGGAACCGGGACTAGGCCCTCATGAGCAGTTCTTC
>.|TRBJ2-1|.|TRBV4-3
CASSQDPPGSCNEQFF
TGCGCCAGCAGCCAGGATCCCCCGGGATCCTGCAATGAGCAGTTCTTC
>.|TRBJ2-1|.|TRBV27
CASSLSRSESGSYNEQFF
TGTGCCAGCAGTTTATCGAGATCGGAGAGCGGGTCCTACAATGAGCAGTTCTTC
>TRBD2|TRBJ2-7|.|TRBV29-1
CSVPGTSGGTLSF
TGCAGCGTACCCGGGACTAGCGGGGGGACTTTAAGCTTC
>TRBD1|TRBJ1-4|.|TRBV29-1
CSVEDQRGGDEKLFF
TGCAGCGTTGAAGATCAAAGAGGGGGCGATGAAAAACTGTTTTTT
>TRBD1|TRBJ1-6|.|TRBV4-1
CASSQCPAPGQGKSSYNSPLHF
TGCGCCAGCAGCCAGTGCCCTGCCCCGGGACAGGGGAAGAGCTCCTATAATTCACCCCTCCACTTT
>TRBD1|TRBJ2-7|.|TRBV6-1
CASRIGQGRGEQYF
TGTGCCAGCAGAATAGGACAGGGACGTGGCGAGCAGTACTTC
>TRBD1|TRBJ2-7|.|TRBV5-4
CASSPEGTEGQYF
TGTGCCAGCAGCCCCGAAGGGACAGAAGGGCAGTACTTC
>.|TRBJ1-5|.|TRBV27
CASSFHRVDQPQHF
TGTGCCAGCAGTTTCCACAGGGTCGATCAGCCCCAGCATTTT
>.|TRBJ1-5|.|TRBV13
CASSLRSQGTNQPQHF
TGTGCCAGCAGCTTGAGGAGCCAGGGAACAAATCAGCCCCAGCATTTT
>TRBD2|TRBJ2-1|.|TRBV4-3
CASSQDPVLAGGPNEQFF
TGCGCCAGCAGCCAAGATCCCGTGTTGGCGGGGGGGCCCAATGAGCAGTTCTTC
>TRBD1|TRBJ2-3|.|TRBV2
CASTHDRELTDTQYF
TGTGCCAGCACCCACGACAGGGAGTTGACAGATACGCAGTATTTT
>.|TRBJ1-1|.|TRBV5-1
CASSFYAGEAFF
TGCGCCAGCAGCTTCTATGCAGGTGAAGCTTTCTTT
>.|TRBJ1-5|.|TRBV7-2
CASSTNTGSYSNQPQHF
TGTGCCAGCAGCACAAATACAGGGTCCTATAGCAATCAGCCCCAGCATTTT
>TRBD1|TRBJ1-4|.|TRBV15
CATSRPDRVNEKPFF
TGTGCCACCAGCAGACCCGACAGGGTAAATGAAAAACCGTTTTTT
>.|TRBJ1-1|.|TRBV7-9
CASSLAQGGHTEAFF
TGTGCCAGCAGCTTAGCGCAAGGTGGGCACACTGAAGCTTTCTTT
>TRBD1|TRBJ2-7|.|TRBV9
CASSVVGTASSYEQYF
TGTGCCAGCAGCGTAGTCGGGACAGCGAGCTCCTACGAGCAGTACTTC
>TRBD1|TRBJ2-1|.|TRBV19
CASSIYGGQGAYEQFF
TGTGCCAGTAGTATATATGGCGGACAGGGGGCTTATGAGCAGTTCTTC
>.|TRBJ1-2|.|TRBV7-3
CASSSYTTTNYGYTF
TGTGCCAGCAGCTCGTACACTACCACTAACTATGGCTACACCTTC
>TRBD2|TRBJ2-5|.|TRBV4-1
CASSQPPRGGTQETQYF
TGCGCCAGCAGCCAGCCCCCGCGGGGGGGAACTCAAGAGACCCAGTACTTC
>.|TRBJ2-7|.|TRBV5-1
CASSAGSSEQYF
TGCGCCAGCAGCGCAGGGTCCAGCGAGCAGTACTTC
>.|TRBJ1-2|.|TRBV6-5
CASSPHPTGGYTF
TGTGCCAGCAGTCCACACCCGACGGGAGGCTACACCTTC
>.|TRBJ2-3|.|TRBV4-1
CASSQKRDLITDTQYF
TGCGCCAGCAGCCAGAAGAGGGACTTGATAACAGATACGCAGTATTTT
>TRBD1|TRBJ2-7|once|TRBV7-2
CASSSHGTGSEQYF
TGTGCCAGCAGCTCCCACGGGACAGGAAGCGAGCAGTACTTC
>TRBD1|TRBJ2-1|.|TRBV6-5
CASSRTGHFQFF
TGTGCCAGCAGTCGGACAGGGCATTTCCAGTTCTTC
>.|TRBJ1-1|.|TRBV5-6
CASSSCRTLRTPEAFF
TGTGCCAGCAGCTCTTGTCGGACACTTAGAACCCCTGAAGCTTTCTTT
>TRBD1|TRBJ2-3|.|TRBV5-1
CASSLAQQGAVSTDTQYF
TGCGCCAGCAGCTTGGCGCAACAGGGGGCGGTAAGCACAGATACGCAGTATTTT
>.|TRBJ1-1|.|TRBV15
CATCPLAENTEAFF
TGTGCCACCTGTCCCCTCGCGGAGAACACTGAAGCTTTCTTT
>.|TRBJ2-5|.|TRBV5-8
CASSWGGREETQYF
TGTGCCAGCAGCTGGGGAGGAAGGGAGGAGACCCAGTACTTC
>.|TRBJ2-2|.|TRBV7-2
CASSLGTRDPGELFF
TGTGCCAGCAGCTTAGGCACGAGAGATCCCGGGGAGCTGTTTTTT
>.|TRBJ1-2|.|TRBV12-5
CASLGPYGYTF
TGTGCTAGCCTAGGTCCCTATGGCTACACCTTC
>.|TRBJ2-7|.|TRBV4-3
CASSQDRGFKDSSYEQYF
TGCGCCAGCAGCCAAGATAGGGGGTTCAAGGACAGCTCCTACGAGCAGTACTTC
>.|TRBJ2-7|once|TRBV21-1
CASSKGAMSVF
TGTGCCAGCAGCAAAGGGGCGATGTCTGTCTTC
>TRBD1|TRBJ2-5|.|TRBV7-6
CASSLAFRGRAQYF
TGTGCCAGCAGCTTAGCGTTCAGGGGGCGGGCCCAGTACTTC
>TRBD1|TRBJ2-1|.|TRBV2
CASRDPRDREYNEQFF
TGTGCCAGCAGGGATCCCCGGGACAGGGAGTACAATGAGCAGTTCTTC
>.|TRBJ1-1|.|TRBV28
CASSLRGLNTEAFF
TGTGCCAGCAGTTTAAGGGGCCTGAACACTGAAGCTTTCTTT
>.|TRBJ2-3|.|TRBV2
CASSEGARLDWLTLRTDTQYF
TGTGCCAGCAGTGAAGGCGCGAGGCTAGACTGGCTAACCCTTCGCACAGATACGCAGTATTTT
>TRBD2|TRBJ2-1|.|TRBV9
CASSAGTSGGWDNEQFF
TGTGCCAGCAGCGCGGGGACTAGCGGGGGTTGGGACAATGAGCAGTTCTTC
>TRBD1|TRBJ1-5|.|TRBV7-2
CASSRHKGQGIGNQPQHF
TGTGCCAGCAGCCGACACAAGGGACAGGGAATCGGCAATCAGCCCCAGCATTTT
>.|TRBJ2-5|.|TRBV15
CATNNNEHRDNSYQETQYF
TGTGCCACCAACAACAACGAACACCGGGACAACTCGTACCAAGAGACCCAGTACTTC
>.|TRBJ1-5|.|TRBV19
CASSTPRQVRLRNNQPQHF
TGTGCCAGTAGTACACCACGACAGGTTCGCCTTAGAAATAATCAGCCCCAGCATTTT
>.|TRBJ2-2|.|TRBV2
CASSDEGGRGTGELFF
TGTGCCAGCAGTGATGAGGGGGGGCGAGGCACCGGGGAGCTGTTTTTT
>.|TRBJ1-2|.|TRBV27
CASSFLSEEGYTF
TGTGCCAGCAGTTTCTTATCAGAGGAGGGCTACACCTTC
>.|TRBJ1-5|once|TRBV6-1
CASNMDISNQPQHF
TGTGCCAGCAACATGGACATTAGCAATCAGCCCCAGCATTTT
>.|TRBJ2-4|.|TRBV2
CASSGPNIQYF
TGTGCCAGCAGTGGGCCAAACATTCAGTACTTC
>TRBD1|TRBJ2-7|.|TRBV28
CASSRTGTGLSSYEQYF
TGTGCCAGCAGCCGGACCGGGACAGGGCTCAGCTCCTACGAGCAGTACTTC
>TRBD2|TRBJ2-1|.|TRBV4-3
CASSRGGSYNEQFF
TGCGCCAGCAGCCGGGGGGGTTCGTACAATGAGCAGTTCTTC
>.|TRBJ2-1|.|TRBV19
CASSIPRYEQFF
TGTGCCAGTAGTATCCCCAGGTATGAGCAGTTCTTC
>.|TRBJ1-1|.|TRBV16
CASSQSRSKDAFF
TGTGCCAGCAGCCAATCGAGGAGCAAAGACGCTTTCTTT
>.|TRBJ2-1|.|TRBV29-1
CSGGTANNEQFF
TGCAGCGGCGGGACGGCTAACAATGAGCAGTTCTTC
>.|TRBJ2-2|once|TRBV9
CASSPPAGTGELFF
TGTGCCAGCAGCCCCCCTGCGGGCACCGGGGAGCTGTTTTTT
>.|TRBJ1-1|.|TRBV9
CASSDRDKNTEAFF
TGTGCCAGCAGCGATCGGGACAAGAACACTGAAGCTTTCTTT
>.|TRBJ1-2|.|TRBV28
CASSFPDYGYTF
TGTGCCAGCAGTTTCCCCGACTATGGCTACACCTTC